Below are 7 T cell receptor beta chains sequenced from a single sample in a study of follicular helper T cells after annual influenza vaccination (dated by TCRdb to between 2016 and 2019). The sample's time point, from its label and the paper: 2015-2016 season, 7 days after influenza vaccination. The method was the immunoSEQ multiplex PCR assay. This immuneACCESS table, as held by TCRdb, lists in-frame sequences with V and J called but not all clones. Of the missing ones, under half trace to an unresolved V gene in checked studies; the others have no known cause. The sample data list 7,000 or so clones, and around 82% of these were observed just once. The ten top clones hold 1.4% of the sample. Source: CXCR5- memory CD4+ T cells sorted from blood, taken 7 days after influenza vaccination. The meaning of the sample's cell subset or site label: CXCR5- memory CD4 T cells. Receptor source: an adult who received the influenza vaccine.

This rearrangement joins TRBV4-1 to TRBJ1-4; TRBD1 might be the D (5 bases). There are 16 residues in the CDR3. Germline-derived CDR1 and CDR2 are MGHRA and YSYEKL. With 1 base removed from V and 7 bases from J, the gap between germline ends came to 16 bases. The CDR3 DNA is TGCGCCAGCAGCCAAGGAATGGGGCAGACAATTGAAAAACTGTTTTTT. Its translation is CASSQGMGQTIEKLFF.

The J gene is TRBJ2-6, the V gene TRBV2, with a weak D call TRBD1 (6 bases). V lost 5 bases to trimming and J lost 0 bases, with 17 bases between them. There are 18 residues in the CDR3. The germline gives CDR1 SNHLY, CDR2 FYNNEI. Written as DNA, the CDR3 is TGTGCCAGCAGTAGAGAGCGACAGGACCTCTCTGGGGCCAACGTCCTGACTTTC. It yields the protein CASSRERQDLSGANVLTF.

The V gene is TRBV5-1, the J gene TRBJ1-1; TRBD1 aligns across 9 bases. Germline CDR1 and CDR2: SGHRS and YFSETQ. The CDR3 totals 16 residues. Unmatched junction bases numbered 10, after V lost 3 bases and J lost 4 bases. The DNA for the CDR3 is TGCGCCAGCAGCTCGGGACAGGGCAGTGCGGGCACTGAAGCTTTCTTT. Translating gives CASSSGQGSAGTEAFF. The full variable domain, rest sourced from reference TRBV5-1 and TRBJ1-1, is KAGVTQTPRYLIKTRGQQVTLSCSPISGHRSVSWYQQTPGQGLQFLFEYFSETQRNKGNFPGRFSGRQFSNSRSEMNVSTLELGDSALYLCASSSGQGSAGTEAFFGQGTRLTVV.

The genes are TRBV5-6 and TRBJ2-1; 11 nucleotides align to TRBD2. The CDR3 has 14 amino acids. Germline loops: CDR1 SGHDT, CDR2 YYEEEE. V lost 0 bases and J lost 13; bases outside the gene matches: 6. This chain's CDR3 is CASSLASSGRLQFF. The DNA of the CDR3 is TGTGCCAGCAGCTTGGCCTCTAGCGGGAGGTTACAGTTCTTC.

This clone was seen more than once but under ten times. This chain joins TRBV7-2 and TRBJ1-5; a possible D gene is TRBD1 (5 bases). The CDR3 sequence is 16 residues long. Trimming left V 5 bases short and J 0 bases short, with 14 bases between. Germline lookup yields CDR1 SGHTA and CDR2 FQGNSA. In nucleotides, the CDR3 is TGTGCCAGCAGCCTAAGGGGTTCTAATAGCAATCAGCCCCAGCATTTT. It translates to CASSLRGSNSNQPQHF.

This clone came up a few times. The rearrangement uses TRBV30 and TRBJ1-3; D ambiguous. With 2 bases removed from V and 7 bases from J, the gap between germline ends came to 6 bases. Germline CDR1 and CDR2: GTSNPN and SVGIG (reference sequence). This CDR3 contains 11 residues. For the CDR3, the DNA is TGTGCCTGGAGTTCGATGAACACCATATATTTT. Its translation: CAWSSMNTIYF.

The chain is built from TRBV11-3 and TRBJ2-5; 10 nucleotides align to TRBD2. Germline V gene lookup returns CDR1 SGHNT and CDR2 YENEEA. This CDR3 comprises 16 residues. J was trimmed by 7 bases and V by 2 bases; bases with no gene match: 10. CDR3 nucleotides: TGTGCCAGCAGCTTAAGGACTAGCGGTAGTGTTGGGACCCAGTACTTC. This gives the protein CASSLRTSGSVGTQYF.